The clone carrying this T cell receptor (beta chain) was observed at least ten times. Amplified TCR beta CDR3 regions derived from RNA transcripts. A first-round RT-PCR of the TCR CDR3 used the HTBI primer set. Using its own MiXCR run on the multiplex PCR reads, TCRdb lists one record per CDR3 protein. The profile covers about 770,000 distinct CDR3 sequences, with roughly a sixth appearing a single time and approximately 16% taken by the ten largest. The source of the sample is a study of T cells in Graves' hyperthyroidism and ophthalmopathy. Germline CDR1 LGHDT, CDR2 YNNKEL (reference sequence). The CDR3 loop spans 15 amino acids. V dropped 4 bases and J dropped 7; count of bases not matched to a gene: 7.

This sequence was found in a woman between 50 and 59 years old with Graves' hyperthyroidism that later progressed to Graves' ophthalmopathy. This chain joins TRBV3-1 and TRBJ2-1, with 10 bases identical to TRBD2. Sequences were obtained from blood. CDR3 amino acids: CASSLRAGGTNEQFF. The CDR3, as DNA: TGTGCCAGCAGCCTTCGAGCGGGGGGGACGAATGAGCAGTTCTTC.